The 20 T cell receptor beta chains below were found in one sample sequenced in a study of T cells in Graves' hyperthyroidism and ophthalmopathy. Regions amplified from RNA transcripts were the TCR beta CDR3 regions. With the HTBI primer set, the TCR CDR3 went through a first round of RT-PCR. Using its own MiXCR run on the multiplex PCR reads, TCRdb lists one record per CDR3 protein. The sample has some 440,000 distinct CDR3 sequences; less than 20% are singletons. Sequenced: blood. Receptors were obtained from a woman under 30 with Graves' hyperthyroidism.

This clonotype came up many times. The rearrangement uses TRBV20-1 and TRBJ1-1, with D hard to call. The germline V and J ends were trimmed by 0 bases and 0 bases, with 14 bases remaining between them. Germline CDR1 is DFQATT and CDR2 is SNEGSKA (reference sequence). The CDR3 is 16 residues long. CDR3 amino acids: CSARDWVAAMNTEAFF. DNA for the CDR3: TGCAGTGCTAGAGATTGGGTCGCAGCTATGAACACTGAAGCTTTCTTT.

This clonotype was seen at least ten times. The rearrangement links TRBV28 to TRBJ1-5; no reliable D call. The V end lost 4 bases, the J end lost 12 bases, and 28 bases lay between the germline ends. The length of the CDR3 is 17 residues. CDR1 is MDHEN, CDR2 SYDVKM, per germline. In nucleotides, the CDR3 is TGTGCCAGCAGTTCCCACGATTCCGTTGGAGGCGCAATCCTCCAGCATTTT. Its protein is CASSSHDSVGGAILQHF.

J is TRBJ1-2 and V is TRBV4-1; TRBD1 matches at 8 bases. The CDR3 loop spans 17 amino acids. V was clipped by 6 bases and J by 0 bases; unmatched bases: 12. CDR1 and CDR2 (germline): MGHRA, YSYEKL. For the CDR3, the DNA is TGCGCCAGCAGACAGGGGGTAGACAGGGGAGCTAACTATGGCTACACCTTC. Protein sequence: CASRQGVDRGANYGYTF.

The gene calls are TRBV19 and TRBJ2-3, with D possibly TRBD2 on 6 matching bases. This CDR3 spans 17 amino acids. CDR1 and CDR2 (germline): LNHDA, SQIVND (reference sequence). V gave up 1 base and J gave up 1 base, with 15 bases separating them. The CDR3 is CASSIGGIRFGTDTQYF. The DNA for the CDR3 is TGTGCCAGTAGTATAGGCGGGATCCGATTTGGCACAGATACGCAGTATTTT.

This clonotype was recorded at least ten times. This chain connects TRBV11-3 to TRBJ2-3; D remains ambiguous. Between the trimmed V and J ends, which lost 0 bases and 6 bases, there was a span of 4 bases. CDR1 is SGHNT and CDR2 is YENEEA in the germline V gene. The CDR3 has 12 residues. The CDR3 loop reads CASSLDRDTQYF. The CDR3 DNA reads TGTGCCAGCAGCTTAGACAGGGATACGCAGTATTTT.

This clonotype was seen ten or more times. J is TRBJ2-1 and V is TRBV19; D possibly uses TRBD1 or TRBD2 (5 bases each). CDR1 and CDR2 (germline): LNHDA, SQIVND (reference sequence). This CDR3 comprises 16 residues. Deletions cut 2 bases from V and 0 bases from J, with 11 bases between. CDR3 in DNA: TGTGCCAGTAGTATAAAGGGGAGTGGCTCCTACAATGAGCAGTTCTTC. Encoded protein: CASSIKGSGSYNEQFF.

This clonotype has a handful of counts. CDR3 DNA sequence: TGTGCCAGCAGCTTGGCGGCCGGTCTGATGGGCTACACCTTC. Translated: CASSLAAGLMGYTF. The chain carries TRBV5-8 and TRBJ1-2; the D is unclear. The CDR3 length is 14 residues. V gave up 0 bases and J gave up 8 bases, with 14 bases separating them. Germline-derived CDR1 and CDR2 are SGHTS and YDEGEE.

This clonotype was detected only a few times. The chain couples TRBV19 to TRBJ1-1; D call uncertain. The length of the CDR3 is 14 residues. The germline V gene has CDR1 LNHDA and CDR2 SQIVND (reference sequence). Trimming took 4 bases from V and 0 from J, leaving 9 bases between them. CDR3: CASSKTGMNTEAFF. CDR3 bases: TGTGCCAGTAGTAAGACGGGGATGAACACTGAAGCTTTCTTT. Together with reference TRBV19 and TRBJ1-1, the CDR3 gives the full variable domain: DGGITQSPKYLFRKEGQNVTLSCEQNLNHDAMYWYRQDPGQGLRLIYYSQIVNDFQKGDIAEGYSVSREKKESFPLTVTSAQKNPTAFYLCASSKTGMNTEAFFGQGTRLTVV.

This clonotype was counted at least ten times. CDR3: CASSDSPGRAATGELFF. CDR3 nucleotides: TGTGCCAGCAGCGATAGTCCCGGGAGGGCCGCCACCGGGGAGCTGTTTTTT. The rearrangement uses TRBV11-3 and TRBJ2-2; 8 nucleotides agree with TRBD2. Germline V CDR1 and CDR2: SGHNT, YENEEA. The CDR3 runs to 17 residues. The ends lost 5 bases at V and 4 bases at J; junction bases unmatched: 12.

There are many counts of this clonotype. The chain recombines TRBV20-1 with TRBJ2-7; either TRBD1 or TRBD2 may fit D (5 bases each). From germline, CDR1 is DFQATT and CDR2 SNEGSKA (reference sequence). CDR3 length: 14 residues. V lost 1 base to trimming and J lost 2 bases, with 12 bases between them. Written as DNA, the CDR3 is TGCAGTGCTAGAGGTCCAGGGAGCCCCTACGAGCAGTACTTC. It encodes CSARGPGSPYEQYF.

The chain links TRBV7-2 to TRBJ1-6; a weak D match, TRBD1 (5 bases). This CDR3 contains 16 residues. V lost 5 bases and J 6 bases, leaving 17 bases between the germline ends. Germline V gene lookup returns CDR1 SGHTA and CDR2 FQGNSA. The CDR3 nucleotides are TGTGCCAGCAGCCCACGTTTCAGGGAATCTAATTCACCCCTCCACTTT. Its protein is CASSPRFRESNSPLHF.

This clonotype was observed a handful of times. The chain is built from TRBV9 and TRBJ2-1; TRBD1 might be the D (5 bases). The CDR3 is 15 residues long. Germline V gives CDR1 SGDLS, CDR2 YYNGEE. With 3 bases removed from V and 6 bases from J, the gap between germline ends came to 16 bases. CDR3: CASSALSQVSNEQFF. The CDR3 DNA follows: TGTGCCAGCAGCGCTCTCTCACAGGTTTCCAATGAGCAGTTCTTC.

This clonotype was counted ten times or more. The chain couples TRBV3-1 to TRBJ2-1, with 12 bases identical to TRBD2. The V gene end was trimmed by 2 bases and the J gene end by 2 bases; junction bases not matched to a gene: 7. Per the germline V gene, CDR1 is LGHDT and CDR2 is YNNKEL (reference sequence). This CDR3 contains 18 residues. The CDR3 region has the DNA TGTGCCAGCAGCCAATCGCTAGCGGGAGGGGGGACCTACAATGAGCAGTTCTTC. The encoded protein is CASSQSLAGGGTYNEQFF.

This clonotype has a count of ten or more. The chain recombines TRBV18 with TRBJ2-3, with 13 bases that match TRBD2. V lost 5 bases and J lost 3; bases outside the gene matches: 8. The CDR3 is made up of 17 amino acids. The germline CDR1 and CDR2 sequences are KGHSH and LQKENI. This CDR3 reads CASSSGLAGLRTDTQYF. As DNA, the CDR3 is TGTGCCAGCTCATCGGGACTAGCGGGACTAAGGACAGATACGCAGTATTTT.

Many counts were recorded for this clonotype. V is TRBV12-3 or TRBV12-4 and J is TRBJ1-2; maybe TRBD1 (5 bases). This CDR3 region has 12 residues. Trimming shortened V by 2 bases and J by 7 bases, and 8 bases separated the two germline ends. CDR3 DNA sequence: TGTGCCAGCAGTTTACCGGGGGGTGGCTACACCTTC. This gives the protein CASSLPGGGYTF.

This clonotype appeared many times. V usage is TRBV5-1 and J usage is TRBJ1-6; unclear D gene. Trimming cost V 4 bases and J 6 bases, with 17 bases left between them. This CDR3 has 16 amino acids. The germline V gene encodes CDR1 SGHRS and CDR2 YFSETQ. CDR3 coding DNA: TGCGCCAGCAGCCCACTCGCGGGAGATCTTAATTCACCCCTCCACTTT. Translated: CASSPLAGDLNSPLHF.

This chain uses TRBV5-1 with TRBJ1-6; D gene ambiguous. From germline, CDR1 is SGHRS and CDR2 YFSETQ. The germline V and J ends were trimmed by 0 bases and 3 bases, with 10 bases remaining between them. The CDR3 is 16 amino acids. CDR3 nucleotides: TGCGCCAGCAGCTTGGAGCCGGGCAACTATAATTCACCCCTCCACTTT. This translates into CASSLEPGNYNSPLHF. The variable domain in full, completed from reference TRBV5-1 and TRBJ1-6, reads KAGVTQTPRYLIKTRGQQVTLSCSPISGHRSVSWYQQTPGQGLQFLFEYFSETQRNKGNFPGRFSGRQFSNSRSEMNVSTLELGDSALYLCASSLEPGNYNSPLHFGNGTRLTVT.

The chain carries TRBV2 and TRBJ1-6; 8 nucleotides align to TRBD1. The CDR3 is made up of 16 amino acids. The trim removed 4 bases at V and 0 bases at J, leaving 2 bases unmatched. Germline loops: CDR1 SNHLY, CDR2 FYNNEI. Written as DNA, the CDR3 is TGTGCCAGCAGTGGACAGGGGAGCTCCTATAATTCACCCCTCCACTTT. It yields the protein CASSGQGSSYNSPLHF.

The chain is built from TRBV7-8 and TRBJ2-7; the D is unclear. V dropped 5 bases and J dropped 4 bases, with 12 bases sitting between them. Germline V gives CDR1 SGHVS, CDR2 FQNEAQ. This CDR3 comprises 13 residues. Here the CDR3 reads CASSLAEYYEQYF. The CDR3 DNA reads as TGTGCCAGCAGCCTCGCAGAGTATTACGAGCAGTACTTC.

In this sample, this clonotype turned up many times. The chain has TRBV5-6 and TRBJ2-7; tentatively, D is TRBD1 (6 bases). The CDR3 runs to 14 residues. Germline loops: CDR1 SGHDT, CDR2 YYEEEE. The V end lost 2 bases, the J end lost 3 bases, and 12 bases lay between the germline ends. The CDR3 DNA reads TGTGCCAGCAGCTTAGGGCCCAGGGGCTACGAGCAGTACTTC. It encodes CASSLGPRGYEQYF.